The next 22 T cell receptor beta chains were all read from a single sample in a study of monozygotic twins with inflammatory bowel disease. Each CDR3 protein gets one entry in TCRdb, which reprocessed the 5' RACE reads and gives no DNA. The specimen's table records approximately 330,000 distinct CDR3 sequences. The sample was blood. Receptors originate from a human donor with ulcerative colitis or Crohn's disease, or a healthy co-twin of an affected twin (not recorded which).

This sequence joins TRBV18 and TRBJ2-3. The germline V gene has CDR1 KGHSH and CDR2 LQKENI. This CDR3 contains 18 residues. CDR3 loop: CASSPTGEGWYFTDTQYF.

The chain couples TRBV6-1 to TRBJ2-5; the TCRdb call, TRBD2, lacks DNA for checking. The CDR3 runs 16 residues. From germline, CDR1 is MNHNS and CDR2 SASEGT. The CDR3 here is CASRPRAGITGETQYF.

The chain combines TRBV30 with TRBJ2-1; the D call of TRBD2 rests on TCRdb alone, since no DNA is present to check it. The CDR3 covers 16 residues. Germline CDR1 GTSNPN, CDR2 SVGIG (reference sequence). CDR3 in amino acids: CAWSGTTSLSYNEQFF.

This chain links TRBV20-1 with TRBJ2-1; the D gene TCRdb calls, TRBD2, cannot be checked with no DNA. Per germline, CDR1 DFQATT and CDR2 SNEGSKA (reference sequence). This CDR3 spans 14 amino acids. The CDR3 is CSASSGAPYTEQFF.

The chain links TRBV27 to TRBJ2-1. This CDR3 comprises 14 residues. Germline CDR1 reads MNHEY; CDR2 reads SMNVEV (reference sequence). This chain's CDR3 is CASSRATNDNEQFF.

The chain joins TRBV12-3 or TRBV12-4 to TRBJ2-7; without DNA, the TCRdb call of TRBD2 cannot be checked. The CDR3 totals 18 residues. CDR3 protein: CASSFGGAGGKLTYEQYF.

This chain links TRBV7-2 with TRBJ2-3. This CDR3 spans 17 amino acids. The germline V gene encodes CDR1 SGHTA and CDR2 FQGNSA. CDR3 region: CASSLSGLASGTDTQYF. Complete variable domain (other parts from reference TRBV7-2 and TRBJ2-3): GAGVSQSPSNKVTEKGKDVELRCDPISGHTALYWYRQSLGQGLEFLIYFQGNSAPDKSGLPSDRFSAERTGGSVSTLTIQRTQQEDSAVYLCASSLSGLASGTDTQYFGPGTRLTVL.

J is TRBJ2-7 and V is TRBV18; TCRdb's D gene call, TRBD1, goes unchecked for lack of DNA. This CDR3 contains 18 residues. The germline gives CDR1 KGHSH, CDR2 LQKENI. The CDR3 protein is CASSLSSLDRGITYEQYF.

This chain connects TRBV6-2 or TRBV6-3 to TRBJ2-7; the TCRdb D gene call, TRBD2, has no DNA to confirm it. Germline V gene data show CDR1 as MNHEY and CDR2 as SVGEGT. The CDR3 is 12 amino acids. CDR3 protein: CASSSGTHEQYF.

The CDR3: CASSESVAGGSYEQYF. V and J are TRBV10-2 and TRBJ2-7; without DNA, the TCRdb call of TRBD2 cannot be checked. The CDR3 is 16 amino acids. Per germline, CDR1 WSHSY and CDR2 SAAADI.

The V call is TRBV27, the J call TRBJ2-2; TCRdb's D call, TRBD1, is unchecked because there is no DNA. The V gene's germline CDR1 is MNHEY and CDR2 SMNVEV (reference sequence). This CDR3 is 14 amino acids long. CDR3 loop: CASSPGRDTGELFF.

This chain uses TRBV11-2 with TRBJ1-1; the D gene TCRdb calls, TRBD1, cannot be checked with no DNA. Germline CDR1 reads SGHAT; CDR2 reads FQNNGV. The CDR3 length is 15 residues. CDR3 residues: CASSPQGRTNTEAFF. Using reference TRBV11-2 and TRBJ1-1 for the parts outside the CDR3, the full variable domain is EAGVAQSPRYKIIEKRQSVAFWCNPISGHATLYWYQQILGQGPKLLIQFQNNGVVDDSQLPKDRFSAERLKGVDSTLKIQPAKLEDSAVYLCASSPQGRTNTEAFFGQGTRLTVV.

This chain joins TRBV12-3 or TRBV12-4 and TRBJ2-3; TCRdb's D gene call, TRBD1, goes unchecked for lack of DNA. This CDR3 has 15 amino acids. The CDR3 loop is CASSLQQGRTDTQYF.

The V gene is TRBV6-1, the J gene TRBJ1-6; TCRdb designates TRBD1, a call that cannot be tested without DNA. Germline V CDR1 and CDR2: MNHNS, SASEGT. There are 14 residues in the CDR3. The CDR3 loop reads CATRTGTGLSPLHF.

The V gene is TRBV12-3 or TRBV12-4, the J gene TRBJ2-3; with no DNA, the TCRdb D assignment of TRBD1 cannot be verified. This CDR3 is built from 15 residues. CDR3 sequence: CASRSGLSSTDTQYF.

The chain combines TRBV6-2 or TRBV6-3 with TRBJ2-7; lacking DNA, the TRBD2 call made by TCRdb goes unchecked. Germline V CDR1 and CDR2: MNHEY, SVGEGT. This CDR3 contains 13 residues. The CDR3 spells CASSYRSLEGQYF.

CDR3 region: CASSERGETQYF. The rearrangement uses TRBV6-1 and TRBJ2-5; the D gene TCRdb calls, TRBD1, cannot be checked with no DNA. Per the germline V gene, CDR1 is MNHNS and CDR2 is SASEGT. This CDR3 has 12 residues.

V gene TRBV6-2 or TRBV6-3 combines with J gene TRBJ2-1; with no DNA, the TCRdb D assignment of TRBD1 cannot be verified. The CDR3 runs 15 residues. CDR1 and CDR2 from the germline V gene are MNHEY and SVGEGT. The CDR3 is CASTLPGQGTNEQFF.

This chain joins TRBV15 and TRBJ2-4; the TRBD1 assignment by TCRdb is unverifiable without DNA. The CDR3 consists of 12 residues. In germline, CDR1 is LNHNV, CDR2 YYDKDF (reference sequence). The chain's CDR3 is CATGTGKNIQYF.

The chain combines TRBV15 with TRBJ1-1. The germline gives CDR1 LNHNV, CDR2 YYDKDF (reference sequence). The CDR3 contains 14 residues. CDR3 residues: CATSRELANTEAFF.

This chain joins TRBV5-1 and TRBJ1-2; with no DNA, the TCRdb D assignment of TRBD1 cannot be verified. The CDR3 length is 15 residues. Germline CDR1 is SGHRS and CDR2 is YFSETQ. The CDR3 region is CASSAHSTDSFGYTF.

The chain has TRBV4-1 and TRBJ2-4; TCRdb's assignment of TRBD1 cannot be checked, as there is no DNA. Germline CDR1 and CDR2: MGHRA and YSYEKL. The CDR3 contains 16 residues. CDR3 residues: CASSPSRDAAKNIQYF.